These T cell receptor beta chains were read from a single sample in a study of pediatric ulcerative colitis. Measured with immunoSEQ multiplex PCR; TCRdb has only the in-frame clones, and not every one. The sample holds around 10,000 clones, over 70% seen once. The sequencing sample was made of blood. These receptors were taken from a girl aged 5 to 17 with moderate ulcerative colitis. Each CDR3 is given with its conserved first and last residue. Fields, in order: clone size, V gene, D gene, J gene, CDR3 DNA, CDR3 protein. The D gene is left open where the match is weak. A row's size may be missing; if present it is once, few, many or a size class.

size: few; V: TRBV9; D: NA; J: TRBJ1-1; DNA: TGTGCCAGCAGCGTAGCGGACAGCACCATGGGGACTGAAGCTTTCTTT; CDR3: CASSVADSTMGTEAFF
size: NA; V: TRBV10-1; D: NA; J: TRBJ2-2; DNA: TGCGCCAGCTCCGTCACTAGAGCTAGCCGGGAGCTGTTTTTT; CDR3: CASSVTRASRELFF
size: NA; V: TRBV6-1; D: TRBD2; J: TRBJ2-3; DNA: TGTGCCACCGGGGCGGGGGTTGCGGCAGATACGCAGTATTTT; CDR3: CATGAGVAADTQYF
size: NA; V: TRBV18; D: NA; J: TRBJ1-1; DNA: TGTGCCAGCTCATCGCAGGGTGTTAACACTGAAGCTTTCTTT; CDR3: CASSSQGVNTEAFF
size: NA; V: TRBV7-9; D: NA; J: TRBJ2-2; DNA: TGTGCCAGCAGCTTAGATTTGTGGGGGGCGAACACCGGGGAGCTGTTTTTT; CDR3: CASSLDLWGANTGELFF
size: NA; V: TRBV7-9; D: TRBD1; J: TRBJ2-7; DNA: TGTGCCAGCAGCGGGGGACAGGACAGCCTTTCCTACGAGCAGTACTTC; CDR3: CASSGGQDSLSYEQYF
size: NA; V: TRBV2; D: TRBD2; J: TRBJ2-2; DNA: TGTGCCAGCAGGGGGACAGGGCCCTCAAGTACTAGCGGGAGAACCGGGGAGCTGTTTTTT; CDR3: CASRGTGPSSTSGRTGELFF
size: NA; V: TRBV19; D: NA; J: TRBJ2-1; DNA: TGTGCCAGTACCAGTGCGGGGCATGAGCAGTTCTTC; CDR3: CASTSAGHEQFF
size: once; V: TRBV6-4; D: NA; J: TRBJ1-5; DNA: TGTGCCAGCAGTGAAGCCGGAGGCAATCAGCCCCAGCATTTT; CDR3: CASSEAGGNQPQHF
size: NA; V: TRBV5-1; D: TRBD1; J: TRBJ1-6; DNA: TGCGCCAGCAGCGGACAGGGTTATAATTCACCCCTCCACTTT; CDR3: CASSGQGYNSPLHF
size: NA; V: TRBV28; D: TRBD2; J: TRBJ2-5; DNA: TGTGCCACCCGAATAGCGGGAGGAGAGACCCAGTACTTC; CDR3: CATRIAGGETQYF
size: NA; V: TRBV20-1; D: NA; J: TRBJ2-3; DNA: TGCAGTGCCACCACAGATACGCAGTATTTT; CDR3: CSATTDTQYF
size: NA; V: TRBV19; D: NA; J: TRBJ2-7; DNA: TGTGCCAGTAGTATAGTTGACAGAATATACGAGCAGTACTTC; CDR3: CASSIVDRIYEQYF